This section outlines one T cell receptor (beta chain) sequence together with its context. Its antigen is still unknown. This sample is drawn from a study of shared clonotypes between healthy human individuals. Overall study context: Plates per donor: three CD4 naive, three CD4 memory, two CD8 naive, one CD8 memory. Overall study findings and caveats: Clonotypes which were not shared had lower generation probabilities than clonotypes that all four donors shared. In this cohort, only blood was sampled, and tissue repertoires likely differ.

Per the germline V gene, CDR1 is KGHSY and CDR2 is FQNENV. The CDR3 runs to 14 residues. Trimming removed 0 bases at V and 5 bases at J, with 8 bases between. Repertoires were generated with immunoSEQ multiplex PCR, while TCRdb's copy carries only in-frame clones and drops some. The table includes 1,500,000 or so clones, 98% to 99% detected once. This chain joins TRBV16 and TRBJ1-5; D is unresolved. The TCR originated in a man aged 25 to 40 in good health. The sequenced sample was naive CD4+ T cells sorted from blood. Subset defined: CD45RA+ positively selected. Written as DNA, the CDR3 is TGTGCCAGCAGCCAATCGTTCGGGGATCAGCCCCAGCATTTT. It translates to CASSQSFGDQPQHF.